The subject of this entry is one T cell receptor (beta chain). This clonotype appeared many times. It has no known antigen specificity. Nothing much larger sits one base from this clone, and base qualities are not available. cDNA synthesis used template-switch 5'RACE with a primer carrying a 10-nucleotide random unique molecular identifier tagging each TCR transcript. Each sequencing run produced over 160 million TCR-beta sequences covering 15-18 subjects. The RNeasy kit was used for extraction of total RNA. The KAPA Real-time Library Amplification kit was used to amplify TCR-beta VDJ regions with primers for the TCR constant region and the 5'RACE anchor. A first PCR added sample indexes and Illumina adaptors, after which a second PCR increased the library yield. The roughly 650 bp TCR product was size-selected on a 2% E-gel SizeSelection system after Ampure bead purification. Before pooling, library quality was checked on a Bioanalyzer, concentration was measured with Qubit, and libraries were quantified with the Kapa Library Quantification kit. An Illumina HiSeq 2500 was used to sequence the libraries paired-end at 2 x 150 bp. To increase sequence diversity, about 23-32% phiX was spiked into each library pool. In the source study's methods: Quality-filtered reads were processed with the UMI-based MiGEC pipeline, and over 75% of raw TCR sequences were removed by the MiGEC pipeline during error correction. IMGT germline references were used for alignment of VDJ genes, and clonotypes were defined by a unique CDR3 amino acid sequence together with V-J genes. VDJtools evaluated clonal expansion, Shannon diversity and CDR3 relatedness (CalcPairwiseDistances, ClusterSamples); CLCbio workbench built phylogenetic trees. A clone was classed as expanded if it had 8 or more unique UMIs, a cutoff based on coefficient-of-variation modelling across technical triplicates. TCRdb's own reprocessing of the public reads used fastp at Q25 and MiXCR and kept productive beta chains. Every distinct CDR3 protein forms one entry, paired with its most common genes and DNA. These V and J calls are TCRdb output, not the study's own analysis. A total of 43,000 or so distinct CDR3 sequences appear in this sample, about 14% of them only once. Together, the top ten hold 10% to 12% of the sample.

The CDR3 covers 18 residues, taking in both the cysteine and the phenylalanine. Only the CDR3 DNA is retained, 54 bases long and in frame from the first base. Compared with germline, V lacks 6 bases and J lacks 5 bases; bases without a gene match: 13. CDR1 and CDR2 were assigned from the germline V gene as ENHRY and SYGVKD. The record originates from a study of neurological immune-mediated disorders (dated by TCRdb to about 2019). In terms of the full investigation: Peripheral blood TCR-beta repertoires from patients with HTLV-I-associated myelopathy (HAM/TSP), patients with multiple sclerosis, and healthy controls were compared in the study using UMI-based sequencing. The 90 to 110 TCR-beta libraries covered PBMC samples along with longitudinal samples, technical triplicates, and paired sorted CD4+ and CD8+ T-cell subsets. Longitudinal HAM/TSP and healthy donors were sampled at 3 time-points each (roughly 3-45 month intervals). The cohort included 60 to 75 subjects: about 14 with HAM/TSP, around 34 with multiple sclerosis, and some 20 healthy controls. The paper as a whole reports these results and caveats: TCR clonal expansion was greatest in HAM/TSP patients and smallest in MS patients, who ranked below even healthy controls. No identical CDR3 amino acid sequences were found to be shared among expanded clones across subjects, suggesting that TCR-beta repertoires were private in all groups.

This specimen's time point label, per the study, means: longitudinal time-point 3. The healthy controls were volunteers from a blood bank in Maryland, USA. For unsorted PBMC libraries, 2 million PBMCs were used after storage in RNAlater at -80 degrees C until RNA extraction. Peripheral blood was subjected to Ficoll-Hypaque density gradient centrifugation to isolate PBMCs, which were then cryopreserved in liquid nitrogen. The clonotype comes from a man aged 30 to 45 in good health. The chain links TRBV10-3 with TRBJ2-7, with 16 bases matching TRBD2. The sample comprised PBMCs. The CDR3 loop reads CAIRVDSGTSGRANEQYF. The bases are TGTGCCATCAGAGTAGACTCCGGGACTAGCGGGAGGGCCAACGAGCAGTACTTC.